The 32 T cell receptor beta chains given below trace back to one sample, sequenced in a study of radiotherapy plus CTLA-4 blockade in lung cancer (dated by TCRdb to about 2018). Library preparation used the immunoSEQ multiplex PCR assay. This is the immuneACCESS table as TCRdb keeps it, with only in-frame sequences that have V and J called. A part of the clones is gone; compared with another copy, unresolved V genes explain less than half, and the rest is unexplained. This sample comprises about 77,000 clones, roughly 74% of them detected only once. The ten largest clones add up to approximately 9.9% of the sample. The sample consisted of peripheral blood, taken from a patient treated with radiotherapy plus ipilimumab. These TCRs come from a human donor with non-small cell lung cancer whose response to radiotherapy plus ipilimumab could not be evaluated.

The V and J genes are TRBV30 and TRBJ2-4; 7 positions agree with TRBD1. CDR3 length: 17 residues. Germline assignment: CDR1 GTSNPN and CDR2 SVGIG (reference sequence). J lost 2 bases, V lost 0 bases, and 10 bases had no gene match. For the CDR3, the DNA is TGTGCCTGGAGTGTAAACGGAGCGACAGGGTCCAAAAACATTCAGTACTTC. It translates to CAWSVNGATGSKNIQYF.

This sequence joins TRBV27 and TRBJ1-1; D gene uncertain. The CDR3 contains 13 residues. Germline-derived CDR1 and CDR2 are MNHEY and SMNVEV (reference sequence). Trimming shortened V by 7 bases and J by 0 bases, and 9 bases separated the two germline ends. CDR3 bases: TGTGCCAGCACCCGGTCCATGAACACTGAAGCTTTCTTT. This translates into CASTRSMNTEAFF.

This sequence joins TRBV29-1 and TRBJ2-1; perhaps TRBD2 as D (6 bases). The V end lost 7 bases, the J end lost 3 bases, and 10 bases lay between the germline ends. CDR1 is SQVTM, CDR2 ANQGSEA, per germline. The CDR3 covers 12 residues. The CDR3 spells CSGRDYYNEQFF. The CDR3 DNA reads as TGCAGCGGGCGGGATTACTACAATGAGCAGTTCTTC.

The chain's CDR3 is CASSPPTGPYEQYF. In DNA, the CDR3 is TGTGCCAGCTCACCACCCACAGGTCCCTACGAGCAGTACTTC. The J gene is TRBJ2-7, the V gene TRBV18; the D gene is possibly TRBD1 (5 bases). Germline V gene data show CDR1 as KGHSH and CDR2 as LQKENI. V was shortened by 0 bases and J by 2 bases, with 8 bases between the two germline ends. The CDR3 covers 14 residues.

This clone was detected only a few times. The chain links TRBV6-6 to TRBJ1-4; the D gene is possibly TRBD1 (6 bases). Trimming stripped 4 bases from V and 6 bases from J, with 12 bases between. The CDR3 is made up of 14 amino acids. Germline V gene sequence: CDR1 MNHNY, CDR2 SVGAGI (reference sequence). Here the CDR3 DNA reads TGTGCCAGCAGTTTTCAGGGGCGGGATGAAAAACTGTTTTTT. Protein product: CASSFQGRDEKLFF.

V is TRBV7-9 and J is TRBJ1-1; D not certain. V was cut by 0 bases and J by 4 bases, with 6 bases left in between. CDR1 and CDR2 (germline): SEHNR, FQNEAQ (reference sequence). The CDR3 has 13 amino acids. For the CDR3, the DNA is TGTGCCAGCAGCTTAGCTGGCCCCACTGAAGCTTTCTTT. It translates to CASSLAGPTEAFF.

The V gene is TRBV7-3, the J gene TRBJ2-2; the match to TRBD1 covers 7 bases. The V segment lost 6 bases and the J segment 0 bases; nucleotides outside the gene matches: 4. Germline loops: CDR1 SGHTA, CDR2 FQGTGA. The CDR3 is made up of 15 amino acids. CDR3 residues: CASRSTGANTGELFF. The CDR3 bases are TGTGCCAGCAGGTCAACAGGGGCGAACACCGGGGAGCTGTTTTTT. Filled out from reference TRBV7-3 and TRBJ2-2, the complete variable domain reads GAGVSQTPSNKVTEKGKYVELRCDPISGHTALYWYRQSLGQGPEFLIYFQGTGAADDSGLPNDRFFAVRPEGSVSTLKIQRTERGDSAVYLCASRSTGANTGELFFGEGSRLTVL.

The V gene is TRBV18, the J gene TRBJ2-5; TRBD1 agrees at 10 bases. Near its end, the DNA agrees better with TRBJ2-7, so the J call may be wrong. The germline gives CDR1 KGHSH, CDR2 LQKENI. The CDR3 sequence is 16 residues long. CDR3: CASSLRPGQGTYEQYF. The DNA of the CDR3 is TGTGCCAGCTCACTACGACCGGGACAGGGGACCTACGAGCAGTACTTC.

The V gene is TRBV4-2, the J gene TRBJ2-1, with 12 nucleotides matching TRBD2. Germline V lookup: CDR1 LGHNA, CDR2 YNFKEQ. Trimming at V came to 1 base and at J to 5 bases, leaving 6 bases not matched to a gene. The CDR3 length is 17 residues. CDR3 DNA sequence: TGTGCCAGCAGCCAAGGACTAGCGGGAGTGGGAGACAATGAGCAGTTCTTC. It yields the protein CASSQGLAGVGDNEQFF.

CDR3 nucleotides: TGTGCCAGCAGCCTAATGTCCAACGGGGATGAGCAGTACTTC. Protein product: CASSLMSNGDEQYF. J is TRBJ2-7 and V is TRBV11-2; tentatively, D is TRBD2 (5 bases). Trimming cost V 5 bases and J 7 bases, with 18 bases left between them. The CDR3 consists of 14 residues. Germline assignment: CDR1 SGHAT and CDR2 FQNNGV.

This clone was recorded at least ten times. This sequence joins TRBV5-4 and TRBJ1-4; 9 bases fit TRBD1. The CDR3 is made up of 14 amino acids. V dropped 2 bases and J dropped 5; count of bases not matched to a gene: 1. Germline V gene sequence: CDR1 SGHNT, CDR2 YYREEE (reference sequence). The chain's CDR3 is CASSLQGANEKLFF. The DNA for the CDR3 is TGTGCCAGCAGCTTACAGGGGGCGAATGAAAAACTGTTTTTT.

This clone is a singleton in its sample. The CDR3 reads CAGGTGGYEQYF. The DNA of the CDR3 is TGTGCCGGTGGGACAGGGGGATACGAGCAGTACTTC. V and J are TRBV28 and TRBJ2-7, with 11 bases that match TRBD1. V lost 11 bases to trimming and J lost 4 bases; unmatched junction nucleotides: 4. Germline V gene data show CDR1 as MDHEN and CDR2 as SYDVKM. This CDR3 region has 12 residues.

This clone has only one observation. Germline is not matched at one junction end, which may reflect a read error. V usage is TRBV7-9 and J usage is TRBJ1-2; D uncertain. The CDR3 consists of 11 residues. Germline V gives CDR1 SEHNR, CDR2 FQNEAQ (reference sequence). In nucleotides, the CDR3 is TGTGCCAGCAACTTGGAGTCTGAAGCTTTCTTC. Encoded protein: CASNLESEAFF.

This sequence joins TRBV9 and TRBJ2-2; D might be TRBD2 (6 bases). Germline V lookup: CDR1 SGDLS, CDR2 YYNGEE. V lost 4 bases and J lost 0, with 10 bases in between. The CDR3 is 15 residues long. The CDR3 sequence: CASSSRGTNTGELFF. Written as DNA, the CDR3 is TGTGCCAGCAGCTCCCGGGGGACGAACACCGGGGAGCTGTTTTTT.

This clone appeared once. CDR3 sequence: CASSFLGWRGGNYEQFF. For the CDR3, the DNA is TGTGCCAGCAGTTTTCTGGGGTGGCGGGGGGGCAATTATGAGCAGTTCTTC. The chain carries TRBV28 and TRBJ2-1, with 9 bases matching TRBD2. V dropped 3 bases and J dropped 8; count of bases not matched to a gene: 14. The CDR3 is 17 residues long. Germline V gene sequence: CDR1 MDHEN, CDR2 SYDVKM. Filled out from reference TRBV28 and TRBJ2-1, the complete variable domain reads DVKVTQSSRYLVKRTGEKVFLECVQDMDHENMFWYRQDPGLGLRLIYFSYDVKMKEKGDIPEGYSVSREKKERFSLILESASTNQTSMYLCASSFLGWRGGNYEQFFGPGTRLTVL.

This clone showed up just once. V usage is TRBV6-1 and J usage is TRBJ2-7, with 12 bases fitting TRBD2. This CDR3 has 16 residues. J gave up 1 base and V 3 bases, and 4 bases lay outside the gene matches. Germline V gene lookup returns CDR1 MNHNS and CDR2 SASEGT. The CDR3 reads CASSEGLAGFSYEQYF. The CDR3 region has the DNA TGTGCCAGCAGTGAGGGACTAGCGGGTTTTTCCTACGAGCAGTACTTC.

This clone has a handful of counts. CDR3 DNA sequence: TGTGCCAGCACCCTAGGGGGTCATAGGGGAGAGACCCAGTACTTC. Translating it yields CASTLGGHRGETQYF. V is TRBV9 and J is TRBJ2-5, with D perhaps matching TRBD1 (6 bases). CDR1 and CDR2 (germline): SGDLS, YYNGEE. V shed 6 bases and J shed 4 bases, with 19 bases lying between them. This CDR3 contains 15 residues.

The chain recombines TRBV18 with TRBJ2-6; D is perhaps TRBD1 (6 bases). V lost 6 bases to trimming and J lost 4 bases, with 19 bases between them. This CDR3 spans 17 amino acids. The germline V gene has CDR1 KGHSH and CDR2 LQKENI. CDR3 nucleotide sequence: TGTGCCAGCTCCCCGCTTCAGGGGAAAAAAGGGGCCAACGTCCTGACTTTC. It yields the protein CASSPLQGKKGANVLTF.

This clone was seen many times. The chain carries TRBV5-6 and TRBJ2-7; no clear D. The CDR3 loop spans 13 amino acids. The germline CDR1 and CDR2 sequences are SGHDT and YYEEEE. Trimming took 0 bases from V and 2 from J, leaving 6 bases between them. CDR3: CASSLDRTYEQYF. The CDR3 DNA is TGTGCCAGCAGCTTGGACAGAACCTACGAGCAGTACTTC. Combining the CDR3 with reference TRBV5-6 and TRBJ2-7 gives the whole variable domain DAGVTQSPTHLIKTRGQQVTLRCSPKSGHDTVSWYQQALGQGPQFIFQYYEEEERQRGNFPDRFSGHQFPNYSSELNVNALLLGDSALYLCASSLDRTYEQYFGPGTRLTVT.

The CDR3 is CASSQDAVQGVLNEQFF. In nucleotides, the CDR3 is TGCGCCAGCAGCCAAGATGCGGTACAGGGGGTCCTTAATGAGCAGTTCTTC. This chain uses TRBV4-1 with TRBJ2-1; TRBD1 matches 8 bases. Germline lookup yields CDR1 MGHRA and CDR2 YSYEKL. V gave up 0 bases and J gave up 7 bases; unmatched junction bases: 11. The CDR3 runs to 17 residues.

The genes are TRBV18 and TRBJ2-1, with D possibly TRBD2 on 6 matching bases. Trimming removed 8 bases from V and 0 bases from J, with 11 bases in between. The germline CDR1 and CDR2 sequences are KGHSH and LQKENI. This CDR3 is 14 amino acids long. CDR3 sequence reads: CASQGGSSYNEQFF. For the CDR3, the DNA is TGTGCCAGCCAAGGAGGGAGCTCCTACAATGAGCAGTTCTTC.

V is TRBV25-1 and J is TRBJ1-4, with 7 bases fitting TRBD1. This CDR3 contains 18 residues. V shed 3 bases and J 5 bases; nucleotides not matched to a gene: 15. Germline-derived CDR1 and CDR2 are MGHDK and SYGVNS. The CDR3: CASSDPTALAGGNEKLFF. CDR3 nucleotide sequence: TGTGCCAGCAGTGACCCCACCGCTTTGGCAGGGGGGAATGAAAAACTGTTTTTT.

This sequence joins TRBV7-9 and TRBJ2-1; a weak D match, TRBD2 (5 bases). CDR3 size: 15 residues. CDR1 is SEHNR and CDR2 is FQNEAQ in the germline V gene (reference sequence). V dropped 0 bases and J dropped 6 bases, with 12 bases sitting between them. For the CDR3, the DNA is TGTGCCAGCAGCTTAGCTCGGATAGCGCGCAATGAGCAGTTCTTC. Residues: CASSLARIARNEQFF. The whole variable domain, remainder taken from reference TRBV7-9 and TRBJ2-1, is DTGVSQNPRHKITKRGQNVTFRCDPISEHNRLYWYRQTLGQGPEFLTYFQNEAQLEKSRLLSDRFSAERPKGSFSTLEIQRTEQGDSAMYLCASSLARIARNEQFFGPGTRLTVL.

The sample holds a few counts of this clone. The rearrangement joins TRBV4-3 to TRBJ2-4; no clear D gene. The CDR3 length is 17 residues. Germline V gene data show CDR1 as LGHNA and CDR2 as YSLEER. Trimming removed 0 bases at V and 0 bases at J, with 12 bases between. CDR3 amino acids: CASSQDRSKLAKNIQYF. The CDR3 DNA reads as TGCGCCAGCAGCCAAGATCGGTCTAAACTAGCCAAAAACATTCAGTACTTC.

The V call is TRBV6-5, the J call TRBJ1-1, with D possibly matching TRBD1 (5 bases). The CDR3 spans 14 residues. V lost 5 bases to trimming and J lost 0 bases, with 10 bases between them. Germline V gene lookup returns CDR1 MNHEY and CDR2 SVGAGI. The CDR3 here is CASSEQELNTEAFF. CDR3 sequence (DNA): TGTGCCAGCAGTGAACAGGAATTGAACACTGAAGCTTTCTTT.

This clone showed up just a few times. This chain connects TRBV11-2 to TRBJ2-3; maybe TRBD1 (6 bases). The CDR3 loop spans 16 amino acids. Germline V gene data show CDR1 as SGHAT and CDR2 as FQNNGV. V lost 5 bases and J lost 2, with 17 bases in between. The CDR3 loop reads CASSPGQRILTDTQYF. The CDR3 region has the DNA TGTGCCAGCAGCCCGGGACAAAGAATCCTCACAGATACGCAGTATTTT.

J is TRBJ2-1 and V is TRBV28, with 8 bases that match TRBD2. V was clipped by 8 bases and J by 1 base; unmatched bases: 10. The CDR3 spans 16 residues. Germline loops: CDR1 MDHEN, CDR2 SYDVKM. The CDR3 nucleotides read TGTGCCAGCTCAGGCGGGGGGAGCCTATCCTACAATGAGCAGTTCTTC. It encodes CASSGGGSLSYNEQFF.

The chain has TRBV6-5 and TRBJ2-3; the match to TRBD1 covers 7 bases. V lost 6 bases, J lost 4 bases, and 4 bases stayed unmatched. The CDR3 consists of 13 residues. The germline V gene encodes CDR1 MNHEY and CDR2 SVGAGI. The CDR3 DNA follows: TGTGCCAGCAGCCTAGACAGGGCAGATACGCAGTATTTT. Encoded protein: CASSLDRADTQYF.

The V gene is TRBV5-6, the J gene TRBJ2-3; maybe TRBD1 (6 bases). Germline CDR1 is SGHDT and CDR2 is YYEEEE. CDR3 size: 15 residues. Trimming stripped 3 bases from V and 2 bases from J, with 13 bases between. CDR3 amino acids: CASSSGTLDTDTQYF. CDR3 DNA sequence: TGTGCCAGCAGCTCAGGGACATTAGACACAGATACGCAGTATTTT.

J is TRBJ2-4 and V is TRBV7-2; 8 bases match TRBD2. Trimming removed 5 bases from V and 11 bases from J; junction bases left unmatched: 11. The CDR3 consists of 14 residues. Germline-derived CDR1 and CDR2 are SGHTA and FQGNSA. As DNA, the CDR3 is TGTGCCAGCAGCCCTAACTTCGGGGGGGAGGTTCAGTACTTC. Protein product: CASSPNFGGEVQYF.

The CDR3 spells CASSARVVVYGYTF. DNA of the CDR3: TGCGCCAGCAGCGCCAGGGTCGTGGTCTATGGCTACACCTTC. This sequence joins TRBV4-3 and TRBJ1-2; a weak D match, TRBD1 (5 bases). The germline V gene encodes CDR1 LGHNA and CDR2 YSLEER. The CDR3 runs to 14 residues. Trimming took off 5 bases at V and 4 bases at J, with 14 bases between the two ends.

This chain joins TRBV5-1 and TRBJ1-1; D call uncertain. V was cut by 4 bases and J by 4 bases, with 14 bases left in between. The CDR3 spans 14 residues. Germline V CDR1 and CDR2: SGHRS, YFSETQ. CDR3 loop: CASSLTELRTEAFF. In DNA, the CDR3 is TGCGCCAGCAGCCTTACAGAATTGCGCACTGAAGCTTTCTTT. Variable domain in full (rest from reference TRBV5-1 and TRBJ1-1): KAGVTQTPRYLIKTRGQQVTLSCSPISGHRSVSWYQQTPGQGLQFLFEYFSETQRNKGNFPGRFSGRQFSNSRSEMNVSTLELGDSALYLCASSLTELRTEAFFGQGTRLTVV.